This T cell receptor (beta chain) was profiled in a study of cytomegalovirus exposure and HLA in healthy donors. Amplification used 60 Vbeta primers and 13 Jbeta primers. Assay: immunoSEQ multiplex PCR; the TCRdb copy retains only in-frame clones and omits some. The table shows 200,000 to 250,000 clones, with approximately 81% occurring only once. Germline CDR1 and CDR2: SGDLS and YYNGEE. V dropped 3 bases and J dropped 6 bases, with 10 bases sitting between them. The CDR3 covers 12 residues. Study-level results: For presence/absence analyses, sequencing depth was assumed to be roughly uniform across donors. Later analysis associated a missense DCLRE1C variant with TCR beta V- and J-gene trimming.

This clone was recorded once. Its antigen is not known. The specimen was PBMCs. This sequence was found in a man aged 25 to 40 in good health and CMV-seronegative. The chain combines TRBV9 with TRBJ2-7; D possibly corresponds to TRBD1 (6 bases). CDR3 amino acids: CASSDRVGEQYF. The CDR3 DNA reads TGTGCCAGCAGCGACAGGGTTGGCGAGCAGTACTTC.